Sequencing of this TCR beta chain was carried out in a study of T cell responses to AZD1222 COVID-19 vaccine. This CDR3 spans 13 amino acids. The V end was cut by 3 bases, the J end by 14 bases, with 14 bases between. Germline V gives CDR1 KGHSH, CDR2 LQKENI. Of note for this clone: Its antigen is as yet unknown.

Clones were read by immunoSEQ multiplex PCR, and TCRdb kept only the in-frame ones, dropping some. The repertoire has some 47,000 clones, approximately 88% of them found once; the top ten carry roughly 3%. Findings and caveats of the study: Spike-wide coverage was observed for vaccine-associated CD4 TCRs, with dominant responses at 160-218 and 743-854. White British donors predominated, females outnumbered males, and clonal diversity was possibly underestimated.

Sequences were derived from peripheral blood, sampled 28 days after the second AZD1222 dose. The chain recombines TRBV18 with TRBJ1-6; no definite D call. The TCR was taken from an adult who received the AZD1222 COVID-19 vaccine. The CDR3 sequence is CASSPQVSSALHF. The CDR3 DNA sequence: TGTGCCAGCTCACCCCAGGTATCCTCGGCCCTCCACTTT.